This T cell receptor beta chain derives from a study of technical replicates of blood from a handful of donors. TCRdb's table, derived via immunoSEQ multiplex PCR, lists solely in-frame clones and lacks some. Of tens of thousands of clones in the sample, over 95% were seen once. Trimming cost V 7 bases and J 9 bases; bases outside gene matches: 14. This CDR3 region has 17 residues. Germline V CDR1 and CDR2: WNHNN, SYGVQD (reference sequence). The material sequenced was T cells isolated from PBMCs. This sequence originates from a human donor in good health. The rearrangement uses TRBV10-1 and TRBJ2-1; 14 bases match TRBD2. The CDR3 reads CASISGTSGSEVSEQFF. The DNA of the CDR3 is TGCGCCAGCATTTCCGGGACTAGCGGGAGTGAAGTCTCTGAGCAGTTCTTC.